This T cell receptor (beta chain) comes out of a study of blood T cell repertoires in COVID-19 (dated by TCRdb to the early 2020s). In terms of the full investigation: Collaborator samples came from the United States, Italy and Spain and covered acute and convalescent phases of COVID-19. The repertoires were released in a freely available public database meant as a resource for research on the immune response to SARS-CoV-2. Subjects who had been exposed to COVID-19, were actively infected with it, or had recovered from it provided the deeply sampled blood TCRbeta repertoires that made up the dataset. A de-identified subject ID, COVID-19 status, age in years and sex were almost always included in the sample metadata. Where HLA class I and class II types were available, the types were taken from metadata supplied by the sample provider, not from assay-based typing. The prospective study material was composed of cDNA or gDNA derived from T cells, B-cell-depleted T cells, or PBMCs. Samples came from the ongoing ImmuneRACE study (first 160 participants) plus 1,254 subjects from 6 global collaborators. The investigation overall reported the following: The amount of clinical and demographic metadata varied by source and participant and was provided uncurated.

With regard to this clone: This clone's antigen is unknown. The sample holds no much larger clone one base away, and base qualities are not on file.

The CDR3 contains 13 residues, cysteine and phenylalanine counted. Only the CDR3 DNA is retained, 39 bases long and in frame from the first base. Relative to germline, V is 3 bases shorter and J is 4 bases shorter, with 9 bases between their ends. The germline V gene provides CDR1 KGHSH and CDR2 LQKENI. The immunoSEQ Assay, a bias-controlled multiplex PCR, was used to amplify TCRbeta CDR3 regions from genomic DNA. Per the source publication's procedure: Nucleated cell counts per sample were estimated from amplification of reference gene primers within the assay. Sequence reads were collapsed and filtered to measure the absolute abundance of every unique TCRbeta CDR3 rearrangement. For each sample, productive Simpson clonality was calculated by taking the square root of Simpson's diversity index across productive rearrangements. Not all clones reach the TCRdb copy of this immuneACCESS table, which keeps in-frame sequences only. Checked studies attribute under half of the gap to unresolved V genes and leave the rest unexplained. That table gives V, J and clone size, and the DNA gave D and trimming. The table for this sample lists some 300,000 clones; 70% to 90% of them were counted only once. The ten top clones hold about 1.2% of the sample.

Collaborating institutions collected whole blood in K2EDTA tubes following their own protocols. Collaborator samples were shipped for TCRbeta analysis as frozen whole blood, isolated PBMCs, or DNA extracted from either sample type. This clonotype originated in a man between 65 and 80 years old with acute or convalescent COVID-19. The specimen sequenced was peripheral blood. Rearrangement joined TRBV18 to TRBJ2-5, and possibly TRBD2, on 5 matching bases. DNA sequence: TGTGCCAGCTCACCCGGGGTGGCAGAGACCCAGTACTTC. It codes for CASSPGVAETQYF.